The 26 T cell receptor beta chains reported below all come from one sample, sequenced in a study of vaccination effects on CD4 cells after COVID-19. With the ViraFEST assay, the study expanded antigen-specific CD4+ T cells using viral peptide pools, then sequenced them. CD4+ T cells were isolated after 10 days of culture. People in the vaccine group had not been infected with SARS-CoV-2 before, and their nucleocapsid antibodies were negative. These receptors are not linked to any known antigen. The method was immunoSEQ multiplex PCR; TCRdb's version includes in-frame clones alone and lacks a portion of them. The sample holds roughly 41,000 clones, 65% to 80% seen once. This sample comprised CD4+ T cells from PBMCs cultured with HCoV-NL63 spike peptides, obtained before COVID-19 vaccination. These TCRs come from a human donor who received a COVID-19 vaccine.

This chain links TRBV12-3 or TRBV12-4 with TRBJ1-5; D remains unclear. This CDR3 is built from 13 residues. Trimming took off 5 bases at V and 3 bases at J, with 8 bases between the two ends. This CDR3 reads CASSLRHNQPQHF. The CDR3 DNA follows: TGTGCCAGCAGTCTACGACACAATCAGCCCCAGCATTTT.

The rearrangement joins TRBV29-1 to TRBJ1-1, with 12 bases fitting TRBD1. The CDR3 runs to 13 residues. J was trimmed by 5 bases and V by 6 bases; bases with no gene match: 4. Germline V gene sequence: CDR1 SQVTM, CDR2 ANQGSEA. CDR3 region: CSVRDRGLTEAFF. The CDR3 DNA follows: TGCAGCGTACGGGACAGGGGGCTTACTGAAGCTTTCTTT. Full variable domain (outside the CDR3, taken from reference TRBV29-1 and TRBJ1-1): SAVISQKPSRDICQRGTSLTIQCQVDSQVTMMFWYRQQPGQSLTLIATANQGSEATYESGFVIDKFPISRPNLTFSTLTVSNMSPEDSSIYLCSVRDRGLTEAFFGQGTRLTVV.

The chain uses TRBV7-9 and TRBJ2-3; possibly TRBD1 for D (5 bases). The CDR3 covers 14 residues. Trimming took off 3 bases at V and 6 bases at J, with 13 bases between the two ends. The germline CDR1 and CDR2 sequences are SEHNR and FQNEAQ (reference sequence). The DNA of the CDR3 is TGTGCCAGCAGCTTGGGGCAGGGTGCGGATACGCAGTATTTT. This codes for CASSLGQGADTQYF. Drawing the rest from reference TRBV7-9 and TRBJ2-3, the complete variable domain is DTGVSQNPRHKITKRGQNVTFRCDPISEHNRLYWYRQTLGQGPEFLTYFQNEAQLEKSRLLSDRFSAERPKGSFSTLEIQRTEQGDSAMYLCASSLGQGADTQYFGPGTRLTVL.

J is TRBJ2-2 and V is TRBV7-9; D remains unclear. The CDR3 spans 11 residues. The V end was cut by 5 bases, the J end by 5 bases, with 3 bases between. Germline lookup yields CDR1 SEHNR and CDR2 FQNEAQ (reference sequence). DNA for the CDR3: TGTGCCAGCAGCCAGACCGGGGAGCTGTTTTTT. Translating it yields CASSQTGELFF. Looking up the rest from reference TRBV7-9 and TRBJ2-2 gives the full variable domain: DTGVSQNPRHKITKRGQNVTFRCDPISEHNRLYWYRQTLGQGPEFLTYFQNEAQLEKSRLLSDRFSAERPKGSFSTLEIQRTEQGDSAMYLCASSQTGELFFGEGSRLTVL.

This clone was found a few times. V usage is TRBV18 and J usage is TRBJ2-3; weak D call: TRBD2 (6 bases). The V and J ends lost 6 bases and 2 bases respectively, with 15 bases between them. The CDR3 has 15 amino acids. Per the germline V gene, CDR1 is KGHSH and CDR2 is LQKENI. CDR3: CASSLRGDFTDTQYF. Here the CDR3 DNA reads TGTGCCAGCTCCCTTCGCGGGGACTTCACAGATACGCAGTATTTT.

This clone was counted between two and nine times. V gene TRBV7-2 combines with J gene TRBJ2-1, with 14 bases lining up with TRBD2. This CDR3 region has 16 residues. In germline, CDR1 is SGHTA, CDR2 FQGNSA. With 4 bases clipped from V and 9 bases from J, the junction kept 8 bases outside the gene matches. CDR3 protein: CASSSPGLAGGFEQFF. The CDR3 nucleotides are TGTGCCAGCAGCTCCCCCGGACTAGCGGGGGGATTTGAGCAGTTCTTC.

This rearrangement joins TRBV7-8 to TRBJ1-5; maybe TRBD1 (5 bases). CDR3 length: 16 residues. CDR1 is SGHVS, CDR2 FQNEAQ, per germline. V was trimmed by 3 bases and J by 0 bases, leaving 12 bases between them. The CDR3 coding sequence is TGTGCCAGCAGCTTGTCGGGGACGGTTAGCAATCAGCCCCAGCATTTT. Protein product: CASSLSGTVSNQPQHF.

V and J are TRBV6-1 and TRBJ2-7, with D possibly TRBD1 on 6 matching bases. V lost 2 bases, J lost 2 bases, and 7 bases lay in between. Germline values: CDR1 MNHNS, CDR2 SASEGT. The CDR3 runs to 13 residues. CDR3 coding DNA: TGTGCCAGCAGTGAACAGGGGCCCTACGAGCAGTACGTC. Amino acid sequence: CASSEQGPYEQYV.

J is TRBJ2-5 and V is TRBV4-1; the match to TRBD2 covers 12 bases. The ends lost 3 bases at V and 4 bases at J; junction bases unmatched: 6. The CDR3 spans 16 residues. Germline assignment: CDR1 MGHRA and CDR2 YSYEKL. CDR3 in amino acids: CASSQAVLAGGETQYF. CDR3 nucleotides: TGCGCCAGCAGCCAGGCTGTACTAGCGGGAGGAGAGACCCAGTACTTC.

The chain has TRBV10-2 and TRBJ1-2, with TRBD1 as a possible D gene (5 bases). Trimming took off 8 bases at V and 6 bases at J, with 7 bases between the two ends. This CDR3 region has 10 residues. Germline CDR1 WSHSY, CDR2 SAAADI. The chain's CDR3 is CASWGDGYTF. The CDR3 nucleotides read TGCGCCAGCTGGGGGGATGGCTACACCTTC.

J is TRBJ2-5 and V is TRBV5-1; no clear D gene. The V end lost 0 bases, the J end lost 1 base, and 7 bases lay between the germline ends. The germline V gene encodes CDR1 SGHRS and CDR2 YFSETQ. This CDR3 comprises 14 residues. CDR3 loop: CASSLDGPQETQYF. In DNA form, the CDR3 reads TGCGCCAGCAGCTTGGACGGACCCCAAGAGACCCAGTACTTC.

The table lists this clone with a few counts. The chain uses TRBV9 and TRBJ1-3; D gene uncertain. The CDR3 spans 13 residues. Germline assignment: CDR1 SGDLS and CDR2 YYNGEE. V dropped 6 bases and J dropped 0 bases, with 7 bases sitting between them. CDR3 coding DNA: TGTGCCAGCACTCCCATCTCTGGAAACACCATATATTTT. Residues: CASTPISGNTIYF.

The chain uses TRBV19 and TRBJ1-5, with TRBD1 as a possible D gene (5 bases). Trimming took 6 bases from V and 1 from J, leaving 13 bases between them. Germline loops: CDR1 LNHDA, CDR2 SQIVND (reference sequence). CDR3 length: 15 residues. CDR3 DNA: TGTGCCAGTAGATTTTCGGGACGGAGCAATCAGCCCCAGCATTTT. Its translation is CASRFSGRSNQPQHF.

This clone was observed a handful of times. The gene calls are TRBV2 and TRBJ1-5; 7 bases map to TRBD1. The V gene end was trimmed by 7 bases and the J gene end by 4 bases; junction bases not matched to a gene: 4. The CDR3 covers 13 residues. Germline CDR1 reads SNHLY; CDR2 reads FYNNEI. Here the CDR3 reads CASTGGANQPQHF. As DNA, the CDR3 is TGTGCCAGCACAGGGGGGGCGAATCAGCCCCAGCATTTT.

The rearrangement uses TRBV12-3 or TRBV12-4 and TRBJ2-4; possible D gene TRBD2, 5 bases. This CDR3 spans 13 amino acids. Trimming removed 1 base from V and 8 bases from J, with 9 bases in between. CDR3 bases: TGTGCCAGCAGTTTAGACTTGGACTACATTCAGTACTTC. Encoded protein: CASSLDLDYIQYF.

The chain links TRBV10-3 to TRBJ1-6; D may be TRBD1 (5 bases). Germline V gene data show CDR1 as ENHRY and CDR2 as SYGVKD. The V end was cut by 7 bases, the J end by 6 bases, with 10 bases between. The CDR3 sequence is 13 residues long. The CDR3 DNA reads as TGTGCCATCACCACCGGGGCTAATTCACCCCTCCACTTT. It specifies CAITTGANSPLHF.

The gene calls are TRBV21-1 and TRBJ1-2. TRBV21-1 has pseudogene status. This CDR3 is 12 amino acids long. CDR3 coding DNA: TGTGCCAGCAGCAGGGTGGTCTATGGCTACACCTTC. Translation: CASSRVVYGYTF.

The chain is built from TRBV15 and TRBJ2-7; D is possibly TRBD1 (6 bases). V dropped 1 base and J dropped 4 bases, with 11 bases sitting between them. Per germline, CDR1 LNHNV and CDR2 YYDKDF (reference sequence). The CDR3 consists of 14 residues. In DNA form, the CDR3 reads TGTGCCACCAGCAGAGTAGGGGGAGTATACGAGCAGTACGTC. Protein: CATSRVGGVYEQYV.

This rearrangement joins TRBV28 to TRBJ1-2; D perhaps matches TRBD1 (5 bases). Trimming took 10 bases from V and 5 from J, leaving 11 bases between them. This CDR3 region has 11 residues. Germline V gene lookup returns CDR1 MDHEN and CDR2 SYDVKM. The CDR3 DNA reads as TGTGCCACCTCCCAGGGTTATGGCTACACCTTC. Protein product: CATSQGYGYTF.

This chain connects TRBV4-1 to TRBJ2-5; D is unclear. Germline assignment: CDR1 MGHRA and CDR2 YSYEKL. The CDR3 extends over 13 amino acids. With 4 bases removed from V and 5 bases from J, the gap between germline ends came to 11 bases. DNA of the CDR3: TGCGCCAGCAGCCGCTTACTCGGTGAGACCCAGTACTTC. It codes for CASSRLLGETQYF.

The V and J genes are TRBV15 and TRBJ1-5, with no clear D. Germline-derived CDR1 and CDR2 are LNHNV and YYDKDF (reference sequence). The CDR3 loop spans 13 amino acids. Trimming removed 5 bases at V and 6 bases at J, with 11 bases between. This chain's CDR3 is CATSVILSQPQHF. CDR3 DNA sequence: TGTGCCACCAGCGTCATTTTAAGTCAGCCCCAGCATTTT.

The CDR3 loop reads CASSLGQSYGYTF. CDR3 nucleotides: TGTGCCAGCAGTTTAGGACAGTCCTATGGCTACACCTTC. V and J are TRBV12-3 or TRBV12-4 and TRBJ1-2; tentative D call: TRBD1 (5 bases). The ends were cut back, 1 base at V and 4 bases at J, with 7 bases in the middle. The CDR3 loop spans 13 amino acids.

The V gene is TRBV19, the J gene TRBJ2-5; D remains unclear. The germline V and J ends were trimmed by 7 bases and 3 bases, with 18 bases remaining between them. The germline CDR1 and CDR2 sequences are LNHDA and SQIVND (reference sequence). CDR3 length: 15 amino acids. The CDR3 nucleotides read TGTGCCAGTAAATGGTCTAGGAATAAGGAAGAGACCCAGTACTTC. Translated: CASKWSRNKEETQYF.

This clone was observed a handful of times. V is TRBV2 and J is TRBJ1-6; D possibly corresponds to TRBD1 (5 bases). Germline V gene data show CDR1 as SNHLY and CDR2 as FYNNEI. Trimming pared 6 bases from V and 7 bases from J, leaving 13 bases between. This CDR3 spans 14 amino acids. The DNA for the CDR3 is TGTGCCAGCAGGGCTCGGGGGACCAATTCACCCCTCCACTTT. It is translated as CASRARGTNSPLHF.

There are a few counts of this clone. The DNA of the CDR3 is TGTGCCAGCAGTTTGACAGGGATTCGATATGGCTACACCTTC. The encoded protein is CASSLTGIRYGYTF. The chain links TRBV28 to TRBJ1-2; TRBD1 matches 7 bases. The V segment lost 3 bases and the J segment 5 bases; nucleotides outside the gene matches: 6. The CDR3 spans 14 residues. Germline V gives CDR1 MDHEN, CDR2 SYDVKM.

The chain recombines TRBV9 with TRBJ2-6; tentative D call: TRBD2 (5 bases). Germline V lookup: CDR1 SGDLS, CDR2 YYNGEE. The V end lost 4 bases, the J end lost 1 base, and 9 bases lay between the germline ends. The CDR3 extends over 15 amino acids. CDR3 sequence (DNA): TGTGCCAGCAGCCCGCGGGCTTCTGGGGCCAACGTCCTGACTTTC. Translating it yields CASSPRASGANVLTF.